The 12 T cell receptor beta chains reported below all come from one sample, sequenced in a study of CD8 T cells in Susac syndrome. Reverse transcription used about 0.45 to 1 ug RNA and random hexamers. TCRdb called the immunoSEQ multiplex PCR reads again in MiXCR, with one record for every CDR3 protein. The profile shows 200,000 to 250,000 distinct CDR3 sequences, more than 85% of them singletons. Sequencing used CD8+ T cells from PBMCs. All receptors come from a human donor with multiple sclerosis.

The rearrangement links TRBV5-5 to TRBJ1-2, with a weak D call TRBD1 (5 bases). With 1 base removed from V and 3 bases from J, the gap between germline ends came to 10 bases. The CDR3 loop spans 14 amino acids. Germline loops: CDR1 SGHKS, CDR2 YYEKEE (reference sequence). The CDR3 protein is CASSLMGGYYGYTF. The CDR3 DNA reads TGTGCCAGCAGCTTGATGGGGGGGTACTATGGCTACACCTTC.

The rearrangement uses TRBV7-9 and TRBJ2-2, with D perhaps given as TRBD1 or TRBD2 (5 bases each). Trimming removed 7 bases from V and 4 bases from J, with 16 bases in between. This CDR3 is built from 15 residues. From germline, CDR1 is SEHNR and CDR2 FQNEAQ (reference sequence). CDR3: CASTSREIGTGELFF. Here the CDR3 DNA reads TGTGCCAGCACCTCCAGGGAGATCGGCACCGGGGAGCTGTTTTTT.

This clonotype was recorded only once. The chain employs TRBV19 and TRBJ2-1; 7 bases are shared with TRBD2. The CDR3 consists of 15 residues. V shed 3 bases, J shed 0 bases, and the junction held 2 bases outside the gene matches. Germline CDR1 LNHDA, CDR2 SQIVND (reference sequence). The CDR3 reads CASSISGFSYNEQFF. The CDR3, as DNA: TGTGCCAGTAGTATTAGCGGGTTCTCCTACAATGAGCAGTTCTTC. The whole variable domain, filled in from reference TRBV19 and TRBJ2-1, reads DGGITQSPKYLFRKEGQNVTLSCEQNLNHDAMYWYRQDPGQGLRLIYYSQIVNDFQKGDIAEGYSVSREKKESFPLTVTSAQKNPTAFYLCASSISGFSYNEQFFGPGTRLTVL.

The V and J genes are TRBV6-2 or TRBV6-3 and TRBJ1-5, with unresolved D. The length of the CDR3 is 14 residues. Germline-derived CDR1 and CDR2 are MNHEY and SVGEGT. Deletions cut 7 bases from V and 3 bases from J, with 13 bases between. CDR3 in amino acids: CASTGQAPNQPQHF. The CDR3 bases are TGTGCCAGCACAGGTCAGGCCCCCAATCAGCCCCAGCATTTT.

The V and J genes are TRBV12-3 or TRBV12-4 and TRBJ1-2, with D uncertain. The V gene lost 8 bases and the J gene lost 2 bases, with 12 bases spanning the gap. The CDR3 length is 13 residues. The CDR3 loop is CASAWGANYGYTF. The CDR3 nucleotides read TGTGCCAGCGCCTGGGGTGCCAACTATGGCTACACCTTC.

The V call is TRBV5-4, the J call TRBJ1-1, with D possibly matching TRBD1 (5 bases). V lost 0 bases and J 11 bases, leaving 11 bases between the germline ends. Germline lookup yields CDR1 SGHNT and CDR2 YYREEE (reference sequence). This CDR3 has 12 amino acids. CDR3 DNA sequence: TGTGCCAGCAGCTTGGGGTCTAAGGGGGCTTTCTTT. It encodes CASSLGSKGAFF. Filled out from reference TRBV5-4 and TRBJ1-1, the complete variable domain reads ETGVTQSPTHLIKTRGQQVTLRCSSQSGHNTVSWYQQALGQGPQFIFQYYREEENGRGNFPPRFSGLQFPNYSSELNVNALELDDSALYLCASSLGSKGAFFGQGTRLTVV.

V is TRBV27 and J is TRBJ2-7, with 8 bases matching TRBD1. This CDR3 comprises 15 residues. Germline V gives CDR1 MNHEY, CDR2 SMNVEV (reference sequence). V gave up 4 bases and J gave up 1 base; unmatched junction bases: 6. The CDR3 loop reads CASSYGQGLSYEQYF. The CDR3 DNA sequence: TGTGCCAGCAGTTACGGACAGGGATTGTCCTACGAGCAGTACTTC.

The chain combines TRBV5-4 with TRBJ1-1; no clear D. Germline V lookup: CDR1 SGHNT, CDR2 YYREEE (reference sequence). The germline V and J ends were trimmed by 3 bases and 0 bases, with 15 bases remaining between them. The CDR3 runs 16 residues. CDR3 coding DNA: TGTGCCAGCAGCTCCGACTCCTCGAACTTGAACACTGAAGCTTTCTTT. Translating gives CASSSDSSNLNTEAFF.

The V gene is TRBV7-9, the J gene TRBJ2-1; 7 positions match TRBD2. The CDR3 is 14 amino acids. The germline V gene encodes CDR1 SEHNR and CDR2 FQNEAQ (reference sequence). With V trimmed by 8 bases and J by 4 bases, 8 bases remained unmatched. CDR3 nucleotides: TGTGCCAGCTCGGAGGGAGGGCGGTACAATGAGCAGTTCTTC. This encodes CASSEGGRYNEQFF. The full variable domain, in which reference TRBV7-9 and TRBJ2-1 provide the parts outside the CDR3, is DTGVSQNPRHKITKRGQNVTFRCDPISEHNRLYWYRQTLGQGPEFLTYFQNEAQLEKSRLLSDRFSAERPKGSFSTLEIQRTEQGDSAMYLCASSEGGRYNEQFFGPGTRLTVL.

A single count supports this clonotype. The chain has TRBV4-1 and TRBJ2-7, with TRBD2 identical over 8 bases. CDR1 and CDR2 (germline): MGHRA, YSYEKL. This CDR3 comprises 12 residues. The ends lost 3 bases at V and 7 bases at J; junction bases unmatched: 2. CDR3 region: CASSQGGREQYF. The CDR3 DNA reads TGCGCCAGCAGCCAGGGCGGGAGGGAGCAGTACTTC.

There are a few counts of this clonotype. V usage is TRBV30 and J usage is TRBJ1-1, with D perhaps matching TRBD1 (6 bases). The V gene's germline CDR1 is GTSNPN and CDR2 SVGIG (reference sequence). The CDR3 consists of 15 residues. V was pared by 2 bases and J by 0 bases, with 13 bases between. The CDR3 loop reads CAWSSDRRMNTEAFF. The DNA for the CDR3 is TGTGCCTGGAGTAGCGACAGGCGGATGAACACTGAAGCTTTCTTT.

The chain employs TRBV9 and TRBJ2-5, with 7 bases that match TRBD1. The CDR3 consists of 15 residues. Trimming removed 0 bases from V and 1 base from J; junction bases left unmatched: 3. Per the germline V gene, CDR1 is SGDLS and CDR2 is YYNGEE. CDR3 DNA sequence: TGTGCCAGCAGCGTAGGAGGGGGCCCCCAAGAGACCCAGTACTTC. Its protein is CASSVGGGPQETQYF.